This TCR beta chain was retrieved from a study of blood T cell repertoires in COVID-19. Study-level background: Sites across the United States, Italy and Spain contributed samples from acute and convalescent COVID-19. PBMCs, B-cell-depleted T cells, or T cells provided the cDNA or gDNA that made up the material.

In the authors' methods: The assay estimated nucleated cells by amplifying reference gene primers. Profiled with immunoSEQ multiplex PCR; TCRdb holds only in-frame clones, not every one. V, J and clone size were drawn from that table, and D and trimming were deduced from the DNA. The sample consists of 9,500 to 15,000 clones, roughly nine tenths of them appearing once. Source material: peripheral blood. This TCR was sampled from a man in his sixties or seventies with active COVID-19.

CDR3 DNA: TGCGCCAGCAGCCAGTCGTTGGTCGTCAGGGGGCTCCACGAGCAGTACTTC. Amino acid sequence: CASSQSLVVRGLHEQYF. The rearrangement links TRBV4-1 to TRBJ2-7; TRBD1 matches at 8 bases. The length of the CDR3 is 17 residues. Germline V gene sequence: CDR1 MGHRA, CDR2 YSYEKL. The ends lost 3 bases at V and 5 bases at J; junction bases unmatched: 15.